This T cell receptor beta chain was obtained from a study of neurological immune-mediated disorders. Each CDR3 protein is one row after TCRdb ran MiXCR on the 5' RACE reads. The sample yields tens of thousands of distinct CDR3 sequences, roughly 13% seen once. This clonotype was detected many times. Time point reported: longitudinal time-point 1 (baseline). This CDR3 is built from 14 residues. Germline V gives CDR1 KGHSH, CDR2 LQKENI. V was cut by 3 bases and J by 6 bases, with 14 bases left in between. This sequence originates from a female donor with HTLV-1-associated myelopathy (HAM/TSP). Input material: PBMCs. The chain carries TRBV18 and TRBJ1-2, with D perhaps TRBD1 (6 bases). CDR3 bases: TGTGCCAGCTCACCCGAACAGGGAGGGAATGGCTACACCTTC. Protein product: CASSPEQGGNGYTF.